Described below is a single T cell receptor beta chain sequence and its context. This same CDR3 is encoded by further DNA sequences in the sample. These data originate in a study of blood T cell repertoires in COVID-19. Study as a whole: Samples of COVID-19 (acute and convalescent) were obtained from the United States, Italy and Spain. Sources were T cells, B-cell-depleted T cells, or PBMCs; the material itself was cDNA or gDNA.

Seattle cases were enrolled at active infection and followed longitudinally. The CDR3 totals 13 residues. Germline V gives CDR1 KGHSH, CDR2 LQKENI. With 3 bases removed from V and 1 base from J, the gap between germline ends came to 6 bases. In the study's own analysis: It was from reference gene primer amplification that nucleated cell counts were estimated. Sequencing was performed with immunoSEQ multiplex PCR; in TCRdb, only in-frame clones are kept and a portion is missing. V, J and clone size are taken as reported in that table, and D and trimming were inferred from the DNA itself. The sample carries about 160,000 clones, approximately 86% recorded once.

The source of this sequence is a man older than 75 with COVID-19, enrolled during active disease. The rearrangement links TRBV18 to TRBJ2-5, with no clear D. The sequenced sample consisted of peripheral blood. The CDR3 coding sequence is TGTGCCAGCTCACCGAACAGCCAAGAGACCCAGTACTTC. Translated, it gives CASSPNSQETQYF. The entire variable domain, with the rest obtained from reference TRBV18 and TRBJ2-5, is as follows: NAGVMQNPRHLVRRRGQEARLRCSPMKGHSHVYWYRQLPEEGLKFMVYLQKENIIDESGMPKERFSAEFPKEGPSILRIQQVVRGDSAAYFCASSPNSQETQYFGPGTRLLVL.